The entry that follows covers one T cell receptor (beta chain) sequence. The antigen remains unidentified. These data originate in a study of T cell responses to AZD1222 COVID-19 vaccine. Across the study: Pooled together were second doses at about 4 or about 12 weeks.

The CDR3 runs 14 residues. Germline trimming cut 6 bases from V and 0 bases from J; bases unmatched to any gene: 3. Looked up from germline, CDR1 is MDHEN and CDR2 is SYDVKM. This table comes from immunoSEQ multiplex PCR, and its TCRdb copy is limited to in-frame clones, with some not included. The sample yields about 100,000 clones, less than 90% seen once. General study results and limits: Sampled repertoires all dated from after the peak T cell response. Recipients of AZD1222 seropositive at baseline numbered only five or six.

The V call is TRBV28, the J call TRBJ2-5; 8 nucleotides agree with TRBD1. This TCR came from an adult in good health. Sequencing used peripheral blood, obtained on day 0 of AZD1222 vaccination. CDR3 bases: TGTGCCAGCAGCCGACAGGGGTACCAAGAGACCCAGTACTTC. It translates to CASSRQGYQETQYF.